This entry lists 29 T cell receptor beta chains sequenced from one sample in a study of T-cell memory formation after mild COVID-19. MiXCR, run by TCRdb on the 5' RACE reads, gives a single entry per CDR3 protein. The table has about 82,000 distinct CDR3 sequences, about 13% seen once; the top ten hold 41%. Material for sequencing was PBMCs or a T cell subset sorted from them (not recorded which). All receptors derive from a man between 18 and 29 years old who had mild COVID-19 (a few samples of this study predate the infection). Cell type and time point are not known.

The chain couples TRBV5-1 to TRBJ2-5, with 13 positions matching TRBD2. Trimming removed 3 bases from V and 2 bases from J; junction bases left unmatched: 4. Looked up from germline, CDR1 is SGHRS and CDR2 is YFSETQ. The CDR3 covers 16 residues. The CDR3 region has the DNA TGCGCCAGCAGCTCGCGACTAGCGGGGGGTCAAGAGACCCAGTACTTC. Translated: CASSSRLAGGQETQYF.

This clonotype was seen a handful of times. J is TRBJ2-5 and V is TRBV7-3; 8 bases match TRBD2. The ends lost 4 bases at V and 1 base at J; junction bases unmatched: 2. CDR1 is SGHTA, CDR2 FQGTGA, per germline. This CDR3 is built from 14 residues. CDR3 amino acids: CASSYAGGQETQYF. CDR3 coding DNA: TGTGCCAGCAGCTATGCGGGGGGCCAAGAGACCCAGTACTTC.

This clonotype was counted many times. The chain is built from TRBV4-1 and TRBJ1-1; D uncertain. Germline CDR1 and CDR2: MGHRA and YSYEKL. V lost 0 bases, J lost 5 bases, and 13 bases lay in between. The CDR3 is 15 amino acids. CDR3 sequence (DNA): TGCGCCAGCAGCCAAGAAGTGGCAGGTGGGACTGAAGCTTTCTTT. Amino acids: CASSQEVAGGTEAFF.

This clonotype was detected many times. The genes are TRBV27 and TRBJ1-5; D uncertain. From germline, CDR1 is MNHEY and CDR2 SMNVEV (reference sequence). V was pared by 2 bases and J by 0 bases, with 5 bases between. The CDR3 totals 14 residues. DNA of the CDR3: TGTGCCAGCAGTTTAGGGGATAGCAATCAGCCCCAGCATTTT. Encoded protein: CASSLGDSNQPQHF.

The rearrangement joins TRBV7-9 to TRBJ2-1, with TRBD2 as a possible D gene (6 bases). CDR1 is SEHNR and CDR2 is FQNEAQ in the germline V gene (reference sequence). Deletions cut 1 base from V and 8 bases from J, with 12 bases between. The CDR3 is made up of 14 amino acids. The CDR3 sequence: CASSLGGVTHEQFF. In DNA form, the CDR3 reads TGTGCCAGCAGCTTAGGGGGGGTCACCCATGAGCAGTTCTTC.

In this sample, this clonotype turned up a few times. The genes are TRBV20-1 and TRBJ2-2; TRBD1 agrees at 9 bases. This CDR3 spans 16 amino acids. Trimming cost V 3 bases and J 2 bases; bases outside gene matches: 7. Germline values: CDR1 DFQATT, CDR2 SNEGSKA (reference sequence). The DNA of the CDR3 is TGCAGTGCTAGTGACAGGGGGGAGCTTAACACCGGGGAGCTGTTTTTT. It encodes CSASDRGELNTGELFF.

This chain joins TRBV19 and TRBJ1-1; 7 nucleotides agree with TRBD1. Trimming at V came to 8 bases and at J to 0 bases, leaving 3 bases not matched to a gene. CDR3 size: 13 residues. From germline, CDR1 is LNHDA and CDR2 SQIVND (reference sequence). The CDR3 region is CASGDSMNTEAFF. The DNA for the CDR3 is TGTGCCAGTGGGGACAGTATGAACACTGAAGCTTTCTTT. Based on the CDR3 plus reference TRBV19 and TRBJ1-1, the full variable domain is DGGITQSPKYLFRKEGQNVTLSCEQNLNHDAMYWYRQDPGQGLRLIYYSQIVNDFQKGDIAEGYSVSREKKESFPLTVTSAQKNPTAFYLCASGDSMNTEAFFGQGTRLTVV.

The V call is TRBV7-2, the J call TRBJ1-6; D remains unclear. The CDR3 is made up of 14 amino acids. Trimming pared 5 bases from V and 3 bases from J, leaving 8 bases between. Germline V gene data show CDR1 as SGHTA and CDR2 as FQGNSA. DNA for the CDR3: TGTGCCAGCAGCCTAATTAGCTATAATTCACCCCTCCACTTT. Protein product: CASSLISYNSPLHF.

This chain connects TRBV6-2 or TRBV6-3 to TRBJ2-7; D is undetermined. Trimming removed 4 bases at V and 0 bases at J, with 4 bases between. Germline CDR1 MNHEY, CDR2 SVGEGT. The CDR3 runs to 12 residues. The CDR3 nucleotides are TGTGCCAGCAGTTCTCCCTCCTACGAGCAGTACGTC. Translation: CASSSPSYEQYV.

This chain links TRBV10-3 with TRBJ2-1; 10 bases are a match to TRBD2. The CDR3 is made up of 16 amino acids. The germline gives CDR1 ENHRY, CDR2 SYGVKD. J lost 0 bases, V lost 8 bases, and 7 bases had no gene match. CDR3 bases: TGTGCCATCGGACTAGCGGAGGCGCCCTCCTACAATGAGCAGTTCTTC. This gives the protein CAIGLAEAPSYNEQFF.

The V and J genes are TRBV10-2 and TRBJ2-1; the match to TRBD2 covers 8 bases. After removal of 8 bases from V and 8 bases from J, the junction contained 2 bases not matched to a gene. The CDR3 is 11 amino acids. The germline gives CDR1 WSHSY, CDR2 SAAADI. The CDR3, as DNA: TGCGCCAGCGGTAGCGGGGATGAGCAGTTCTTC. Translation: CASGSGDEQFF.

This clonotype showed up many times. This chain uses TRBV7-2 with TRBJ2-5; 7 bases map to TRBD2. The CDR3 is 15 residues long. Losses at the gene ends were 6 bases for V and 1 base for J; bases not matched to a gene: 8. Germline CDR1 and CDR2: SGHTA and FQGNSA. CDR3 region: CASRPLPSGQETQYF. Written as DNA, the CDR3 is TGTGCCAGCAGACCCCTCCCTAGCGGCCAAGAGACCCAGTACTTC.

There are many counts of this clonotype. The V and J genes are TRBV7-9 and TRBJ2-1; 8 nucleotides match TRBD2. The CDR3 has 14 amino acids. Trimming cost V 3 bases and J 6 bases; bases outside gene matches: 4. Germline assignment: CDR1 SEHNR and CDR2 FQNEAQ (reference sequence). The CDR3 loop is CASSFGAGVNEQFF. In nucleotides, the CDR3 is TGTGCCAGCAGCTTTGGAGCGGGGGTCAATGAGCAGTTCTTC.

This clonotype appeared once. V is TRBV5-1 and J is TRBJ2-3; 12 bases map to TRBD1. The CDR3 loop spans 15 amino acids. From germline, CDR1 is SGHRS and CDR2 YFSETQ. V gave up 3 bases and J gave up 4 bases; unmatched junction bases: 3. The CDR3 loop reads CASSSGTGGSDTQYF. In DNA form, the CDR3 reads TGCGCCAGCAGCTCCGGGACAGGGGGCTCAGATACGCAGTATTTT.

Written as DNA, the CDR3 is TGTGCCAGCAGTACCTCAACGAACACTGAAGCTTTCTTT. Translation gives CASSTSTNTEAFF. This chain joins TRBV12-3 or TRBV12-4 and TRBJ1-1, with D unresolved. The length of the CDR3 is 13 residues. V was pared by 5 bases and J by 1 base, with 8 bases between.

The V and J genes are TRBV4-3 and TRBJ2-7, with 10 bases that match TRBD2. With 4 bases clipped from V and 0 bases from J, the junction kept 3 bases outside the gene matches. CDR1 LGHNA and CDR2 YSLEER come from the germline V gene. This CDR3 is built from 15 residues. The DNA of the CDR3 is TGCGCCAGCAGCCCTCTAGCGGGGGCCTCCTACGAGCAGTACTTC. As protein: CASSPLAGASYEQYF.

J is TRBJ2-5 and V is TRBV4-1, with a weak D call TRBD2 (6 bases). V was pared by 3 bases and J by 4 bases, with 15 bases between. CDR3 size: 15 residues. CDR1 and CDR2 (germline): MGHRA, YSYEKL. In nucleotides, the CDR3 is TGCGCCAGCAGCCAGGATCCGGACGGGGGAGAGACCCAGTACTTC. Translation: CASSQDPDGGETQYF.

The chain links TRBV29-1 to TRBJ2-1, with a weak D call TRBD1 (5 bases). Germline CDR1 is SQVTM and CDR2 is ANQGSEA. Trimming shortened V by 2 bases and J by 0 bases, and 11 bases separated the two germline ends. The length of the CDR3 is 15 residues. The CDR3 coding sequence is TGCAGCGTTGAAACGATGGACACCTCCTACAATGAGCAGTTCTTC. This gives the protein CSVETMDTSYNEQFF.

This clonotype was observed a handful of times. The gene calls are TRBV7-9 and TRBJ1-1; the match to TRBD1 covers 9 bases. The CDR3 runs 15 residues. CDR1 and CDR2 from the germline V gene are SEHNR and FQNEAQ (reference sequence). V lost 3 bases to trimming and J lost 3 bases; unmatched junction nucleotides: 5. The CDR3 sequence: CASSFFRQGDTEAFF. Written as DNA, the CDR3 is TGTGCCAGCAGCTTCTTCAGACAGGGGGACACTGAAGCTTTCTTT.

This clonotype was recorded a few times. CDR3 DNA: TGCGCCAGCAGCCGGACAGGGGCGGTGGACGAGCAGTACTTC. Translated, it gives CASSRTGAVDEQYF. This chain uses TRBV5-1 with TRBJ2-7; TRBD1 matches 9 bases. The CDR3 sequence is 14 residues long. The germline V gene has CDR1 SGHRS and CDR2 YFSETQ. V shed 4 bases, J shed 5 bases, and the junction held 7 bases outside the gene matches.

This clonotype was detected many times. In nucleotides, the CDR3 is TGTGCCAGCAGTTGGACGGCTACAGATACGCAGTATTTT. This sequence encodes CASSWTATDTQYF. The chain is built from TRBV12-3 or TRBV12-4 and TRBJ2-3, with D uncertain. Trimming removed 4 bases from V and 3 bases from J, with 8 bases in between. CDR3 size: 13 residues.

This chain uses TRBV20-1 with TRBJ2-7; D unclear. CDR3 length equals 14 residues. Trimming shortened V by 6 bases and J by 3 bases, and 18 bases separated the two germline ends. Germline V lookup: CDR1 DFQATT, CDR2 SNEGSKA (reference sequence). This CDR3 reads CSASGRETYYEQYF. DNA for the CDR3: TGCAGTGCCAGTGGTAGGGAAACTTACTACGAGCAGTACTTC.

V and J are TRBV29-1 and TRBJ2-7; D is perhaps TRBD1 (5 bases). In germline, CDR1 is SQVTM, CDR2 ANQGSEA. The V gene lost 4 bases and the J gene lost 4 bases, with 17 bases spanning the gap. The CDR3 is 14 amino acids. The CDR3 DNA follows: TGCAGCGTTGCCTGGGGCGTCGAAGGATACGAGCAGTACTTC. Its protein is CSVAWGVEGYEQYF.

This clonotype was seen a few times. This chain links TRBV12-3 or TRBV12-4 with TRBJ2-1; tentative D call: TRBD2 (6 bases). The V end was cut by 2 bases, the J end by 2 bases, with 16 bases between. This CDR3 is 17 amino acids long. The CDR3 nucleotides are TGTGCCAGCAGTTTACGCGGGAAAGCCGGACCCTACAATGAGCAGTTCTTC. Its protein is CASSLRGKAGPYNEQFF.

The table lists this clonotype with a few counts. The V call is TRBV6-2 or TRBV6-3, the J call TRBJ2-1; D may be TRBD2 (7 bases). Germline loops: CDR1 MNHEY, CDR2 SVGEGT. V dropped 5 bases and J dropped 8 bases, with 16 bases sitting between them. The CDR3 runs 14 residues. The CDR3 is CASSRAWGGDEQFF. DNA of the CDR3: TGTGCCAGCAGTCGCGCCTGGGGGGGCGATGAGCAGTTCTTC.

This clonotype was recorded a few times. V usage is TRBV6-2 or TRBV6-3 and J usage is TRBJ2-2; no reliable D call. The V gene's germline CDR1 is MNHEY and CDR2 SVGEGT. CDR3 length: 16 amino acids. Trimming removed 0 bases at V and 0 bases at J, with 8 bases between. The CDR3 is CASSYSTRANTGELFF. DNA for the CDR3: TGTGCCAGCAGTTACTCGACACGGGCGAACACCGGGGAGCTGTTTTTT.

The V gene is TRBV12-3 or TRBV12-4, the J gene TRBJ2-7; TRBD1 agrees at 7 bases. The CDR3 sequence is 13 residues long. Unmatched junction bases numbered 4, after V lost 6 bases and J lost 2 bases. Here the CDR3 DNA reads TGTGCCAGCAGCTACACAGGGGCCTACGAGCAGTACTTC. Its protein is CASSYTGAYEQYF.

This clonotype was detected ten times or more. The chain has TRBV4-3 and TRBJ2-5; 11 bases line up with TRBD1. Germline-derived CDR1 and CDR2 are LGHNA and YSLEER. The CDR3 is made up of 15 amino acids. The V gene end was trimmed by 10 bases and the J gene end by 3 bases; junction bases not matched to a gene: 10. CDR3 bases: TGCGCCACAGTCGAGGGGGACAGGGGGGAAGAGACCCAGTACTTC. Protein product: CATVEGDRGEETQYF.

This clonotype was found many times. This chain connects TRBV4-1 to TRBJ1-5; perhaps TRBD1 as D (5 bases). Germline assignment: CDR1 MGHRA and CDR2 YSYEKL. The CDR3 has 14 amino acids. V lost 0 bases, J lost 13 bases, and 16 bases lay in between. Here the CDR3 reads CASSQEGPSLSQHF. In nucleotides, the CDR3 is TGCGCCAGCAGCCAAGAGGGACCAAGTCTGTCGCAGCATTTT.